This T cell receptor (beta chain) was sequenced in a study of patients and donors after allogeneic stem cell transplantation (dated by TCRdb to 2020 to 2021). This clonotype was detected only a few times. Its binding antigen is unknown. Base qualities were left out, and no much larger clone turns up one base away. The library was built by means of RT-PCR. The instrument was a NextSeq 550. In-frame beta chains were kept once TCRdb had trimmed the public reads at Q25 with fastp and called clones with MiXCR. Rows with one shared CDR3 protein collapse into an entry with the most common genes and DNA. The table for this sample lists hundreds of thousands of distinct CDR3 sequences; around 15% of them were counted only once. The ten most abundant clones make up roughly 7% of the sample. Via the germline V gene (reference sequence), CDR1 is GTSNPN and CDR2 SVGIG. From the cysteine up to the phenylalanine, the CDR3 has a length of 13 residues. Of the read, only the CDR3 DNA is kept; its 39 bases are in frame from base 1. V and J lose 5 bases and 4 bases, and a span of 15 bases separates them.

The clonotype was recovered from a human donor who was either an allogeneic HSCT recipient or a stem cell or donor lymphocyte infusion donor (not recorded which). It is not recorded whose cells these are; they may come from a transplant donor. The chain is assembled from TRBV30 and TRBJ2-7; a confident D gene designation cannot be given. The sample was blood, either unsorted or a sorted T cell fraction (not recorded which). This receptor has the CDR3 CAWGPVVPYEQYF. The DNA is as follows: TGTGCCTGGGGCCCCGTAGTCCCTTACGAGCAGTACTTC.